Reported below is one T cell receptor (beta chain). The germline CDR1 and CDR2 sequences are MNHEY and SVGAGI. CDR3 length: 15 residues. V trimming: 6 bases; J trimming: 3 bases; junction bases outside the gene matches: 5. The data belong to a study of blood T cell repertoires in COVID-19. This table comes from immunoSEQ multiplex PCR, and its TCRdb copy is limited to in-frame clones, with some not included. Of approximately 200,000 clones listed, 86% are singletons. Input material: PBMCs or T cells enriched from blood (not recorded which). This clonotype was obtained from a young woman who had recovered from COVID-19. This chain joins TRBV6-5 and TRBJ2-2; 9 bases are a match to TRBD2. Written as DNA, the CDR3 is TGTGCCAGCAGCGATAGCGGGGGCTACACCGGGGAGCTGTTTTTT. Protein product: CASSDSGGYTGELFF.